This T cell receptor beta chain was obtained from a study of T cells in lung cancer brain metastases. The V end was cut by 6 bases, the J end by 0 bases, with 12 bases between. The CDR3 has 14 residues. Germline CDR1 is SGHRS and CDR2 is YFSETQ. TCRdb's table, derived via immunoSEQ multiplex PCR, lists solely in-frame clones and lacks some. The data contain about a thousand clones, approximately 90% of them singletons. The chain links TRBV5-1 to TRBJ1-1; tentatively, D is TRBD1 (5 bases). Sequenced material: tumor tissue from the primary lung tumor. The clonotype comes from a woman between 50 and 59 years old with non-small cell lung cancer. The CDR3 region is CASTPGGLNTEAFF. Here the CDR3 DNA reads TGCGCCAGCACTCCCGGGGGGTTGAACACTGAAGCTTTCTTT. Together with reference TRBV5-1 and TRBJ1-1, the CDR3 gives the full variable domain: KAGVTQTPRYLIKTRGQQVTLSCSPISGHRSVSWYQQTPGQGLQFLFEYFSETQRNKGNFPGRFSGRQFSNSRSEMNVSTLELGDSALYLCASTPGGLNTEAFFGQGTRLTVV.